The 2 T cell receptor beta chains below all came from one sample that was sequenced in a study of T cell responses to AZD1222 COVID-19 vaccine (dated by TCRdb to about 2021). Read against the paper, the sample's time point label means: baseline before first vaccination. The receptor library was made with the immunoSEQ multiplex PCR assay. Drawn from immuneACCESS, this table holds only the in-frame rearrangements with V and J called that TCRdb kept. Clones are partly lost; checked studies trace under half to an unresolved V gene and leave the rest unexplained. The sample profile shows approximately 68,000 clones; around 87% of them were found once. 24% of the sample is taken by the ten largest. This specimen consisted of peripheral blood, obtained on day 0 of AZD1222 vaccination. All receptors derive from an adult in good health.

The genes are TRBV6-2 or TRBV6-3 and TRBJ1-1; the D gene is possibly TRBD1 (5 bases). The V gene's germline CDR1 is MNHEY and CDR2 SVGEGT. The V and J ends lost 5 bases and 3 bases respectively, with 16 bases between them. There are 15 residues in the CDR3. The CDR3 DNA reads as TGTGCCAGCAGTAATCACGCCGGACAAGACACTGAAGCTTTCTTT. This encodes CASSNHAGQDTEAFF.

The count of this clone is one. The CDR3 here is CASSMTNTEAFF. CDR3 in DNA: TGTGCCAGCAGCATGACAAACACTGAAGCTTTCTTT. The genes are TRBV5-4 and TRBJ1-1; D gene ambiguous. Between the trimmed V and J ends, which lost 4 bases and 2 bases, there was a span of 6 bases. The germline V gene encodes CDR1 SGHNT and CDR2 YYREEE (reference sequence). The CDR3 length is 12 residues.